These 9 T cell receptor beta chains originate from one sample sequenced in a study of CD8 T cells in Susac syndrome. RNA was extracted with the RNeasy kit, and a quantity of roughly 0.5 to 1 ug was reverse transcribed using random hexamers. Each CDR3 protein gets one entry after TCRdb re-called the immunoSEQ multiplex PCR reads with MiXCR. The sample consists of approximately 150,000 distinct CDR3 sequences, 94% of them appearing once. The sequenced sample was CD4+ T cells from PBMCs. These TCRs come from a human donor with multiple sclerosis.

This chain joins TRBV11-2 and TRBJ2-3; TRBD2 is a possible D gene (6 bases). CDR1 is SGHAT and CDR2 is FQNNGV in the germline V gene. Between the trimmed V and J ends, which lost 3 bases and 4 bases, there was a span of 11 bases. This CDR3 has 14 amino acids. CDR3 nucleotides: TGTGCCAGCAGCTTCGGAGGGCCTGCAGATACGCAGTATTTT. Amino acid sequence: CASSFGGPADTQYF.

The chain is built from TRBV7-9 and TRBJ1-5; possibly TRBD1 for D (6 bases). Germline values: CDR1 SEHNR, CDR2 FQNEAQ (reference sequence). Trimming took 1 base from V and 5 from J, leaving 12 bases between them. The CDR3 contains 15 residues. The CDR3 region has the DNA TGTGCCAGCAGCTTAGACAGGGCCCCGTATCAGCCCCAGCATTTT. Translation gives CASSLDRAPYQPQHF.

The chain recombines TRBV2 with TRBJ1-5, with D maybe TRBD1 (6 bases). Looked up from germline, CDR1 is SNHLY and CDR2 is FYNNEI. V gave up 1 base and J gave up 0 bases, with 7 bases separating them. The length of the CDR3 is 15 residues. CDR3 sequence reads: CASSEEGHSNQPQHF. The CDR3 DNA reads TGTGCCAGCAGTGAAGAGGGACATAGCAATCAGCCCCAGCATTTT.

The chain employs TRBV4-3 and TRBJ1-5; TRBD1 is a possible D gene (6 bases). The V end was cut by 1 base, the J end by 5 bases, with 15 bases between. The CDR3 has 16 residues. Germline V gene data show CDR1 as LGHNA and CDR2 as YSLEER. For the CDR3, the DNA is TGCGCCAGCAGCCAAGTACGGGGGCGTGGGGATCAGCCCCAGCATTTT. This translates into CASSQVRGRGDQPQHF.

The CDR3 here is CASSSSPPTEKLFF. In DNA form, the CDR3 reads TGCGCCAGCAGTTCGAGTCCCCCGACTGAAAAACTGTTTTTT. This chain links TRBV5-1 with TRBJ1-4; D uncertain. The CDR3 covers 14 residues. The V end lost 5 bases, the J end lost 7 bases, and 15 bases lay between the germline ends. Per germline, CDR1 SGHRS and CDR2 YFSETQ.

This rearrangement joins TRBV19 to TRBJ1-1; possibly TRBD1 for D (5 bases). V was clipped by 3 bases and J by 6 bases, with 14 bases between them. Germline loops: CDR1 LNHDA, CDR2 SQIVND (reference sequence). CDR3 length: 14 residues. The CDR3 DNA is TGTGCCAGTAGTATCCAGGGTACCTTCTCTGAAGCTTTCTTT. Amino acids: CASSIQGTFSEAFF.

V gene TRBV9 combines with J gene TRBJ2-7; D is perhaps TRBD1 (7 bases). Germline values: CDR1 SGDLS, CDR2 YYNGEE. V lost 3 bases, J lost 3 bases, and 13 bases lay in between. This CDR3 contains 14 residues. CDR3 DNA: TGTGCCAGCAGCGAACGACAGGGAGGCTACGAGCAGTACTTC. Protein: CASSERQGGYEQYF.

This chain uses TRBV29-1 with TRBJ2-1, with a tentative D call TRBD2 (6 bases). The CDR3 runs to 15 residues. Trimming removed 7 bases at V and 4 bases at J, with 20 bases between. Per the germline V gene, CDR1 is SQVTM and CDR2 is ANQGSEA. The CDR3 loop is CSASTGGKSYNEQFF. CDR3 coding DNA: TGCAGCGCTTCCACCGGCGGGAAATCTTACAATGAGCAGTTCTTC.

In the case of this clonotype: One junction end disagrees with the germline gene, perhaps due to a read error. This sequence joins TRBV12-3 or TRBV12-4 and TRBJ1-5, with D perhaps matching TRBD1 (5 bases). The CDR3 is made up of 14 amino acids. The CDR3 DNA reads as TGTGCCAGCAGTGTAGCTAGGGACGGTCAGCCCCAGCATTTT. Protein sequence: CASSVARDGQPQHF.